A few counts support the clone carrying this TCR beta chain. This specimen belongs to a study of ipilimumab plus nivolumab after autologous stem cell transplantation. Study-level background: The DLBCL cohort had primary refractory and relapsed disease, with 18-month progression-free survival of about 82% and 31%.

Ipilimumab, 1 mg/kg, started 14 to 28 days after autologous transplant. Dosing: nivolumab 3 mg/kg IV, weeks 1, 4, 7, 10, then every two weeks to week 26. The ends lost 2 bases at V and 7 bases at J; junction bases unmatched: 9. Germline CDR1 reads SGHAT; CDR2 reads FQDESV (reference sequence). This CDR3 has 16 amino acids. Data came from immunoSEQ multiplex PCR; TCRdb stores just in-frame clones and leaves some out. The sample holds about 22,000 clones, under 75% seen once. This clonotype originated in a male donor with diffuse large B-cell lymphoma. This rearrangement joins TRBV11-1 to TRBJ2-1; 9 bases match TRBD1. The sequencing used PBMCs, collected in a trial of ipilimumab plus nivolumab as post-transplant consolidation. CDR3 in DNA: TGTGCCAGCAGCTTACTCGGGGACAGGGCAGGGAATGAGCAGTTCTTC. This translates into CASSLLGDRAGNEQFF.